This section outlines one T cell receptor beta chain sequence together with its context. This specimen belongs to a study of CD8+CD57+ T cells in acquired aplastic anemia. TCR beta VDJ and CDR3 profiles were obtained from a genomic DNA template. TCRdb re-called the reads through MiXCR, storing one row per CDR3 protein. The sample includes approximately 380,000 distinct CDR3 sequences, 55% to 75% of them seen just once. CDR1 and CDR2 (germline): MGHDK, SYGVNS. After removal of 2 bases from V and 11 bases from J, the junction contained 6 bases not matched to a gene. The length of the CDR3 is 13 residues.

The clonotype comes from a human donor in good health, serving as a control. V and J are TRBV25-1 and TRBJ2-4; TRBD1 matches at 7 bases. The sample consisted of sorted CD4+, CD8+, or CD8+CD57+ T cells (not recorded which) from PBMCs. The CDR3 DNA is TGTGCCAGCAGTGAAGAAGCCGGGACAGTTCAGTACTTC. It is translated as CASSEEAGTVQYF.